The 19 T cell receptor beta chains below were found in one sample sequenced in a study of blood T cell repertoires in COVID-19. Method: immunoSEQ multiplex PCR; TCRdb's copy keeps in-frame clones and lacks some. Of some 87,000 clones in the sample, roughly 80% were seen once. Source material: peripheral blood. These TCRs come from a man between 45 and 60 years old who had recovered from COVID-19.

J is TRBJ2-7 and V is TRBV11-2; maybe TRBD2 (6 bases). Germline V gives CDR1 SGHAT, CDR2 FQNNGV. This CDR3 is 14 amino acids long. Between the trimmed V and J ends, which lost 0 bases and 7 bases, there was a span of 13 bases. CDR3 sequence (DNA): TGTGCCAGCAGCTTAGAGACTAGATTCGCAGAGCAGTACTTC. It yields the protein CASSLETRFAEQYF.

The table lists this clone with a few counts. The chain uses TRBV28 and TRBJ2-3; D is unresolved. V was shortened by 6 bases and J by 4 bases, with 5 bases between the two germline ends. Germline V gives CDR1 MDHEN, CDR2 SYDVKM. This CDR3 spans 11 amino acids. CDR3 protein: CASSRADTQYF. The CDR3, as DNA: TGTGCCAGCAGCCGGGCAGATACGCAGTATTTT.

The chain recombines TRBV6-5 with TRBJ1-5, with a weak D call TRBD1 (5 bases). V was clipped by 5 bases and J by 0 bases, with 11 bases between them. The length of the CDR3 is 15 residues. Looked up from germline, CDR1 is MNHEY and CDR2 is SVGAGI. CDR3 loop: CASSKQAYSNQPQHF. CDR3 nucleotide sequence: TGTGCCAGCAGTAAACAGGCTTATAGCAATCAGCCCCAGCATTTT.

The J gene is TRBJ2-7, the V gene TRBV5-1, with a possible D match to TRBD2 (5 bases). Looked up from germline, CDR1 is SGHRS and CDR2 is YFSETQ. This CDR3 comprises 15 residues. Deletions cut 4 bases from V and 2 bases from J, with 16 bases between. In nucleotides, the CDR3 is TGCGCCAGCAGCACCCTCCCACTAGAAACCTACGAGCAGTACTTC. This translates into CASSTLPLETYEQYF.

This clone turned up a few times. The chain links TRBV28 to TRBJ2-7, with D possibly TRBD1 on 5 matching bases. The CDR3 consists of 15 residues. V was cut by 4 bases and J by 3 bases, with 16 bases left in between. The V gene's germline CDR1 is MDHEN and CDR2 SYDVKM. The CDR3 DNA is TGTGCCAGCAGTTCCCGACAGTCGCTAAGCTACGAGCAGTACTTC. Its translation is CASSSRQSLSYEQYF.

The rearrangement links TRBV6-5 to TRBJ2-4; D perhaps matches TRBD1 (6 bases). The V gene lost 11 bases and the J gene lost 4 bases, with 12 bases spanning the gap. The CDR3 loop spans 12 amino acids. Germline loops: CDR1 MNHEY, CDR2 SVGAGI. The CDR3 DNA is TGTGCCGGAAGCAGGGGTAAAAACATTCAGTACTTC. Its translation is CAGSRGKNIQYF.

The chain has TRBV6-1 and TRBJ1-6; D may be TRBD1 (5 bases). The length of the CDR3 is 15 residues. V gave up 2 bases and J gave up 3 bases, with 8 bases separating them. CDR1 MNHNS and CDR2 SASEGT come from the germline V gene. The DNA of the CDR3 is TGTGCCAGCAGTGAACCGACAGACTATAATTCACCCCTCCACTTT. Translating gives CASSEPTDYNSPLHF.

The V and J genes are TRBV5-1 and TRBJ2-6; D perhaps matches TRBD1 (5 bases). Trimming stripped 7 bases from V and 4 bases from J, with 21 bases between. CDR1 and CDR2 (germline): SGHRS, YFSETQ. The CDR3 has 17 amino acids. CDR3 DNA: TGCGCCAGCGGAAAAGGGGATAGTAGTTTGGGGGCCAACGTCCTGACTTTC. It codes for CASGKGDSSLGANVLTF.

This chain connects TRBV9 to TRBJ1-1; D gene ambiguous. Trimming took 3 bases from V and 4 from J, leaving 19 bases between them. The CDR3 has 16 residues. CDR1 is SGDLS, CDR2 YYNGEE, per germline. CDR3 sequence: CASSASSRRVSTEAFF. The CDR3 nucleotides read TGTGCCAGCAGCGCCTCTTCCCGCCGGGTAAGCACTGAAGCTTTCTTT.

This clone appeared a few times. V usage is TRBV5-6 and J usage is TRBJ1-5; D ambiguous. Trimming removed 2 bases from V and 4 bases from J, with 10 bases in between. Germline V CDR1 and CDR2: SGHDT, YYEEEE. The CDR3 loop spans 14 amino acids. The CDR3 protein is CASSFFSGNQPQHF. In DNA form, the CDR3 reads TGTGCCAGCAGCTTCTTCAGTGGTAATCAGCCCCAGCATTTT.

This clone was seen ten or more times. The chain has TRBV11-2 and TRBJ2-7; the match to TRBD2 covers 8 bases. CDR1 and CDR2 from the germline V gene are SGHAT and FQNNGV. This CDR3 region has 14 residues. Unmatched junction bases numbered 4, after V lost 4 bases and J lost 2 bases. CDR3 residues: CASSSSRGAYEQYF. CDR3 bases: TGTGCCAGCAGCTCCTCGCGGGGGGCCTACGAGCAGTACTTC.

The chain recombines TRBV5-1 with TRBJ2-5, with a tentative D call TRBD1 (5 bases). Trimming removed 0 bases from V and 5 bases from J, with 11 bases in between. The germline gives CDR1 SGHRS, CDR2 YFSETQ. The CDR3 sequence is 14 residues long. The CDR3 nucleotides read TGCGCCAGCAGCTTGGTAGCAGGGTCCGAGACCCAGTACTTC. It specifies CASSLVAGSETQYF.

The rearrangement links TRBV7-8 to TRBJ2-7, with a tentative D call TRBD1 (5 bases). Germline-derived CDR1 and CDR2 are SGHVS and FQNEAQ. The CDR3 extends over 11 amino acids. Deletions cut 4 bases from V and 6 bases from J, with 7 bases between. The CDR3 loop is CASSSGPEQYF. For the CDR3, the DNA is TGTGCCAGCAGCTCAGGGCCCGAGCAGTACTTC.

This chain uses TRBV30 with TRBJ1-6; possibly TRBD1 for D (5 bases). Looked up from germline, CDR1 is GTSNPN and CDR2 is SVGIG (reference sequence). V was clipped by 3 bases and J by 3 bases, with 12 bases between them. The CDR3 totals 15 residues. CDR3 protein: CAWSVGQLYNSPLHF. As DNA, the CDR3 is TGTGCCTGGAGCGTAGGACAACTCTATAATTCACCCCTCCACTTT.

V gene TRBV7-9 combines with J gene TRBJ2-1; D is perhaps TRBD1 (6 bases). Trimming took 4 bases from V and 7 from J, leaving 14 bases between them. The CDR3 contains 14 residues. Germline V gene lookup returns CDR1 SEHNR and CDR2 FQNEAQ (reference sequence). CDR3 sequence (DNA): TGTGCCAGCAGCTCCCCACAGGGAAATAATGAGCAGTTCTTC. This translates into CASSSPQGNNEQFF.

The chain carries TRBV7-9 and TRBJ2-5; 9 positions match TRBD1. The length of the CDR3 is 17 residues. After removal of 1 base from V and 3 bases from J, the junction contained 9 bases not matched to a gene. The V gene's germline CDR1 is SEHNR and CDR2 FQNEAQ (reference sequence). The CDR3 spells CASSLGRRGTGKETQYF. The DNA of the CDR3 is TGTGCCAGCAGCTTAGGCCGACGGGGGACAGGGAAAGAGACCCAGTACTTC.

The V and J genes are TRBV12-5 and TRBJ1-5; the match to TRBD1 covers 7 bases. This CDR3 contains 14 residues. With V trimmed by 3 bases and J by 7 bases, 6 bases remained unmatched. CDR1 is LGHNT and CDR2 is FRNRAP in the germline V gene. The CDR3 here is CASGFRTGVQPQHF. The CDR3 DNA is TGTGCTAGTGGTTTTAGAACAGGGGTCCAGCCCCAGCATTTT.

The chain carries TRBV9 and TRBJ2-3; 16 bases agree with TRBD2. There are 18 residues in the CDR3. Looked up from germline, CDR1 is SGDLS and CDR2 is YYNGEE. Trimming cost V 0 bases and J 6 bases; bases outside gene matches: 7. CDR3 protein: CASSVAPGLAGGMDTQYF. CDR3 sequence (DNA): TGTGCCAGCAGCGTAGCCCCGGGACTAGCGGGAGGGATGGATACGCAGTATTTT.

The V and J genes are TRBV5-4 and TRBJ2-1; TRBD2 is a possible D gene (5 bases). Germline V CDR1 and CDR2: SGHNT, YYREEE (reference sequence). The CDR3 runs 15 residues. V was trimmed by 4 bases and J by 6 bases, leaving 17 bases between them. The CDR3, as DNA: TGTGCCAGCAGCGAGGTACTGCCGGGATTCAATGAGCAGTTCTTC. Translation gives CASSEVLPGFNEQFF.